This TCR beta chain was recovered during a study of beta chain features in type 1 diabetes. The wider study: Similarity in age, gender and cell yields was seen between patients and healthy donors.

Study-wide points: Type 1 diabetes patients showed a moderate but significant shortening of TCRB CDR3s in all four CD4+ subsets.

From germline, CDR1 is SGHAT and CDR2 FQNNGV. There are 14 residues in the CDR3. With V trimmed by 8 bases and J by 4 bases, 7 bases remained unmatched. This clone was recorded a few times. Its antigen is undetermined. Reverse transcription of all isolated RNA meant that expressed TCRB transcripts were sequenced. Method: immunoSEQ multiplex PCR; TCRdb's copy keeps in-frame clones and lacks some. The sample holds 140,000 to 150,000 clones, approximately 13% seen once. The TCR sequence derives from a man between 18 and 29 years old with type 1 diabetes. The sample taken for sequencing was central memory CD4+ T cells from blood. This chain connects TRBV11-2 to TRBJ2-1; 8 nucleotides line up with TRBD2. CDR3 DNA sequence: TGTGCCAGCTCGCTAGCGGGCGGTTACAATGAGCAGTTCTTC. It is translated as CASSLAGGYNEQFF. Filled out from reference TRBV11-2 and TRBJ2-1, the complete variable domain reads EAGVAQSPRYKIIEKRQSVAFWCNPISGHATLYWYQQILGQGPKLLIQFQNNGVVDDSQLPKDRFSAERLKGVDSTLKIQPAKLEDSAVYLCASSLAGGYNEQFFGPGTRLTVL.